Listed below are T cell receptor beta chains from one sample, sequenced in a study of cytomegalovirus exposure and HLA in healthy donors. Only in-frame clones appear in the TCRdb table, and some are missing; sequencing was by immunoSEQ multiplex PCR. The table records about 150,000 clones, roughly 80% of them present only once. The specimen was PBMCs. Receptors were obtained from a human donor in good health. CDR3s include the opening cysteine and the closing phenylalanine or tryptophan. D genes are given only for firm matches.

D: NA
J: TRBJ2-1
V: TRBV6-1
CDR3: CASIGGSYNEQFF

D: TRBD2
J: TRBJ2-1
V: TRBV2
CDR3: CASSELAGIYNEQFF

D: TRBD1
J: TRBJ1-6
V: TRBV27
CDR3: CASSLQGVNSPLHF

D: TRBD2
J: TRBJ2-1
V: TRBV19
CDR3: CASTGLAGTEQFF

D: NA
J: TRBJ1-3
V: TRBV5-4
CDR3: CASSPGRGLGNTIYF

D: NA
J: TRBJ2-1
V: TRBV6-6
CDR3: CASSYNAVLGAEQFF

D: NA
J: TRBJ1-3
V: TRBV28
CDR3: CATHSGNTIYF

D: NA
J: TRBJ2-5
V: TRBV6-6
CDR3: CASSYIDETQYF

D: TRBD1
J: TRBJ1-1
V: TRBV27
CDR3: CASSSGTGKNTEAFF

D: TRBD1
J: TRBJ1-1
V: TRBV19
CDR3: CASSNLDRGGGSTEAFF

D: TRBD1
J: TRBJ2-2
V: TRBV6-5
CDR3: CASRTGTANTGELFF

D: NA
J: TRBJ2-5
V: TRBV2
CDR3: CAGGEFQETQYF

D: TRBD1
J: TRBJ1-5
V: TRBV28
CDR3: CASTDRVVALGQPQHF

D: TRBD1
J: TRBJ2-2
V: TRBV2
CDR3: CASRGTVRKTSGELFF

D: NA
J: TRBJ1-2
V: TRBV30
CDR3: CAWSHRTAANYGYTF

D: TRBD1
J: TRBJ1-2
V: TRBV28
CDR3: CASSLWDSHLYGYTF

D: NA
J: TRBJ1-4
V: TRBV6-5
CDR3: CASSYSGVATNEKLFF

D: TRBD2
J: TRBJ2-7
V: TRBV25-1
CDR3: CASSEYLTSASYEQYF

D: NA
J: TRBJ1-5
V: TRBV19
CDR3: CASSTLVGGGDQPQHF

D: NA
J: TRBJ2-1
V: TRBV27
CDR3: CASSLTGEYNEQFF

D: TRBD1
J: TRBJ1-1
V: TRBV7-9
CDR3: CASSSRGDRVDTEAFF

D: TRBD1
J: TRBJ1-2
V: TRBV4-2
CDR3: CASSEGQDLRGYTF

D: TRBD2
J: TRBJ2-7
V: TRBV28
CDR3: CASSSGLAHEQYF